This T cell receptor beta chain was identified during a study of patients and donors after allogeneic stem cell transplantation. TCRdb redid the calling of the RT-PCR reads with MiXCR, one entry per CDR3 protein. Of some 960,000 distinct CDR3 sequences detected, 18% appear once; the ten largest clones hold 5.5% to 6.5%. CDR3 length equals 15 residues. Germline V gene data show CDR1 as KGHDR and CDR2 as SFDVKD. V shed 4 bases, J shed 4 bases, and the junction held 6 bases outside the gene matches. What was sequenced was blood, either unsorted or a sorted T cell fraction (not recorded which). J is TRBJ2-1 and V is TRBV24-1; 7 bases agree with TRBD1. The sequence was obtained from a human donor who was either an allogeneic HSCT recipient or a stem cell or donor lymphocyte infusion donor (not recorded which). It is not recorded whose cells these are; they may come from a transplant donor. The CDR3 sequence: CATSETGIEYNEQFF. CDR3 nucleotide sequence: TGTGCCACCAGTGAGACAGGGATCGAATACAATGAGCAGTTCTTC.